This T cell receptor beta chain is from a study of vaccination effects on CD4 cells after COVID-19. The CDR3 has 15 residues. CDR1 SGHAT and CDR2 FQNNGV come from the germline V gene. The J segment lost 5 bases and the V segment lost 4 bases, leaving 9 bases of the junction unmatched. Libraries were prepared by immunoSEQ multiplex PCR; TCRdb keeps only in-frame clonotypes and omits some of them. The profile shows about 22,000 clones, around 72% of them singletons. Sequencing followed a ViraFEST assay step that expanded antigen-specific CD4+ T cells with viral peptide pools. Subsequent to a culture period of more than 8 days, CD4+ T cells were isolated. Their SARS-CoV-2 infection, verified by PCR, occurred between March and December 2020. As to this clone: Its target is unknown.

The source material was CD4+ T cells from PBMCs cultured with a peptide pool, sampled before COVID-19 vaccination. The chain employs TRBV11-2 and TRBJ2-5, with 8 bases matching TRBD2. The sequence was obtained from a human donor who had a prior SARS-CoV-2 infection. DNA of the CDR3: TGTGCCAGCAGCTCGATAGCGGGAACACTTGAGACCCAGTACTTC. As protein: CASSSIAGTLETQYF.